This TCR beta chain was retrieved from a study of CD8 T cells in ankylosing spondylitis. Overall study results and limits: Earlier reports found some motif variants in synovial fluid and blood in reactive arthritis. Disease-linked clones bore a CD8+ phenotype and were relatively rare in peripheral blood. It appeared that ankylosing spondylitis blood was characterized by a TCR beta motif of several highly homologous variants.

This clonotype was seen at least ten times. As yet, its antigen is unknown. Libraries for TCR beta were made by quantitative 5'-RACE with molecular barcodes. TCRdb analysed the 5' RACE reads with MiXCR anew, one entry per CDR3 protein. The data hold a few hundred thousand distinct CDR3 sequences, with roughly 8% observed a single time. The CDR3 covers 15 residues. V was pared by 1 base and J by 5 bases, with 15 bases between. CDR1 SGHRS and CDR2 YFSETQ come from the germline V gene. Sequenced sample: blood, either unsorted or a sorted T cell fraction (not recorded which). The sequence was obtained from a male donor with ankylosing spondylitis. The rearrangement links TRBV5-1 to TRBJ1-1; D call uncertain. In nucleotides, the CDR3 is TGCGCCAGCAGCTTGAGGGCAGGCGCACTTACTGAAGCTTTCTTT. This encodes CASSLRAGALTEAFF.